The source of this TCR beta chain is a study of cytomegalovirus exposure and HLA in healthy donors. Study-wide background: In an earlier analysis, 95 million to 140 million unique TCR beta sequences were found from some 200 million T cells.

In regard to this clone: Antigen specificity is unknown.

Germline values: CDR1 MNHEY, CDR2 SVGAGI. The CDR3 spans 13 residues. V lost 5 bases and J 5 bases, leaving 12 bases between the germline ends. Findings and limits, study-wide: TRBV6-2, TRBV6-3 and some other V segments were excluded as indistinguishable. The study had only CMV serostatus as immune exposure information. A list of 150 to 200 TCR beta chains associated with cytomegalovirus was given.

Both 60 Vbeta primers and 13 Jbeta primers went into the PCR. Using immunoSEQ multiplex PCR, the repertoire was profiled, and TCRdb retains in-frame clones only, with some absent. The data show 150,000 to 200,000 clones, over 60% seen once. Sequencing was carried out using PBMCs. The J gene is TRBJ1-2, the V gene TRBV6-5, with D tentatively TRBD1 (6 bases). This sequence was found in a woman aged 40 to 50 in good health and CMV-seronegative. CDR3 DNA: TGTGCCAGCAGTGCCGGGACACTATATGGCTACACCTTC. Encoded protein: CASSAGTLYGYTF.